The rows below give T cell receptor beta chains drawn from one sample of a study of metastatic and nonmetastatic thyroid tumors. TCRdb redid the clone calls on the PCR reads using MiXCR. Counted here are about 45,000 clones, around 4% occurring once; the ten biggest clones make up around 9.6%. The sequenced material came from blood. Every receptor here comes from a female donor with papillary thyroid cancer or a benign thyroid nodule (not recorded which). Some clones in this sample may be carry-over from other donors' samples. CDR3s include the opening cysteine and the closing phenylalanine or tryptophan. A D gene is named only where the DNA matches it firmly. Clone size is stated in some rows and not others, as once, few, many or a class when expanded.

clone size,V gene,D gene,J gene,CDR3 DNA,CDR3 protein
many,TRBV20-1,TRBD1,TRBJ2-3,TGCAGTGCTGCCGGGACAGGGGGTAGCACGGGTACGCAGTATTTT,CSAAGTGGSTGTQYF
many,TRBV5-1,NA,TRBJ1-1,TGCGCCAGCAGCTTAGGCCAGGCGTACACTGAAGCTTTCTTT,CASSLGQAYTEAFF
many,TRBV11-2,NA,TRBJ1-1,TGTGCCAGCAGCGCCTTTTGGGGCACTGAAGCTTTCTTT,CASSAFWGTEAFF
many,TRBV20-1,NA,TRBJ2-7,TGCAGTGCTAGAGGGGGGGGGCGAGGGTACGAGCAGTACTTC,CSARGGGRGYEQYF
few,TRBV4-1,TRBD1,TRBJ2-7,TGCGCCAGCAGCCTCCGGACAGGGCCCCAATACGAGCAGTACTTC,CASSLRTGPQYEQYF
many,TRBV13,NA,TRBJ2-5,TGTGCCAGCAGCTCACGCCAGGGGGAGGGGACCCAGTACTTC,CASSSRQGEGTQYF
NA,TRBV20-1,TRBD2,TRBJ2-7,TGCAGTGCTAGGGTCGCGGGAGGGCACGAGCAGTACTTC,CSARVAGGHEQYF
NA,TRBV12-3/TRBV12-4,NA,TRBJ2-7,TGTGCCAGCAGTGTCCCGGGCCAAATCGCGGAGCAGTACTTC,CASSVPGQIAEQYF
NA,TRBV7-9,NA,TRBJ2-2,TGTGCCACCAGGGGTGGGACGAACACCGGTGAGCTGTTTTTT,CATRGGTNTGELFF
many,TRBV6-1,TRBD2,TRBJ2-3,TGTGCCAGCAGGGGAACTAGCGGAGGGAGCACAGATACGCAGTATTTT,CASRGTSGGSTDTQYF
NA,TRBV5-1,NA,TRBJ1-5,TGCGCCAGCAGCTTTGGGGATACCAATCAGCCCCAGCATTTT,CASSFGDTNQPQHF
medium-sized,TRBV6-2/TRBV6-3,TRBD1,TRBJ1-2,TGTGCCAGCAGTTATGGGACAGTTCCAGACTATGGCTACACCTTC,CASSYGTVPDYGYTF
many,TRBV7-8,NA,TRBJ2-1,TGTGCCAGCAGCCAAAACTACAATGAGCAGTTCTTC,CASSQNYNEQFF
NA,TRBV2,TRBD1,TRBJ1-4,TGTGCCAGCAGTGGCCGGACAGGCGAAATACGTAATGAAAAACTGTTTTTT,CASSGRTGEIRNEKLFF
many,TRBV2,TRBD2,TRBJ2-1,TGTGCCAGCCTGGAGACTAGCGGGAGCTACGAGCAGTTCTTC,CASLETSGSYEQFF